This TCR beta chain was identified in a study of T cell changes during pregnancy in multiple sclerosis (dated by TCRdb to about 2019). Broadly, across the study: In women with multiple sclerosis, the researchers looked at how the T cell repertoire shifted as pregnancy progressed.

V is cut by 1 base and J by 7 bases, and the space between the germline ends is 10 bases. Based on the germline V gene, the CDR1 and CDR2 sequences are SGHTA and FQGNSA. CDR3 length: 13 amino acids, cysteine to phenylalanine. Solely the CDR3 DNA is kept, with 39 bases framed from the first base. Libraries were built with the immunoSEQ multiplex PCR assay. This immuneACCESS table, as held by TCRdb, lists in-frame sequences with V and J called but not all clones. Of the missing ones, under half trace to an unresolved V gene in checked studies; the others have no known cause. In this sample the table shows around 31,000 clones, 85% to 95% of which occur a single time. In total, the top ten clones hold around 0.42% of the sample. Remarks on this clone: The antigen this receptor binds is unknown. No much larger clone is present one base from it, and per-base qualities are unavailable.

The rearranged segments are TRBV7-2 and TRBJ1-2; the D gene is possibly TRBD1, with 5 bases matching. The clonotype was recovered from a female donor with multiple sclerosis, enrolled in a pregnancy study. Sample: CD4+ T cells from peripheral blood mononuclear cells, taken in the second trimester of pregnancy. CDR3 sequence: CASSLGAGLGYTF. The DNA sequence follows: TGTGCCAGCAGCTTAGGCGCAGGGCTTGGCTACACCTTC.